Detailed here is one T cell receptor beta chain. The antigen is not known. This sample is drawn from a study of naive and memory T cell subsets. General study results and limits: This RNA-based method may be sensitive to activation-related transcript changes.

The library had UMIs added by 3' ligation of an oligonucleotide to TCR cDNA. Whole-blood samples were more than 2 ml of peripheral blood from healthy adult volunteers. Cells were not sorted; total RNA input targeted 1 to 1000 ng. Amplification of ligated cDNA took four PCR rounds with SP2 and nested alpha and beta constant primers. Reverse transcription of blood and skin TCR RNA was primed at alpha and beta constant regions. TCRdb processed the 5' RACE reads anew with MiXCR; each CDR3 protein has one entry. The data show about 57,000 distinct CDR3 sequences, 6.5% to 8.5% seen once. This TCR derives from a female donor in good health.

CDR3 sequence reads: CASSPKARWGSYNEQFF. DNA for the CDR3: TGTGCCAGCAGTCCTAAGGCCCGGTGGGGGTCCTACAATGAGCAGTTCTTC. The chain is built from TRBV7-2 and TRBJ2-1; D is tentatively TRBD1 or TRBD2 (5 bases each). The V end was cut by 6 bases, the J end by 1 base, with 19 bases between. The CDR3 has 17 amino acids. Germline V gives CDR1 SGHTA, CDR2 FQGNSA.